Included here is one TCR beta chain sequence, with context. Antigen unknown. The CDR3 contains 14 residues. Trimming stripped 6 bases from V and 0 bases from J, with 11 bases between. Germline assignment: CDR1 SGHTA and CDR2 FQGTGA. The data were taken from a study of identical twins. Study outcomes and limitations: Twin pairs' shared out-of-frame alpha sequences were enriched in low generation probability.

A universal primer site was incorporated via template switching, and the cDNA contained unique molecular identifiers. TCRdb processed the 5' RACE reads anew with MiXCR; each CDR3 protein has one entry. The sample lists approximately 240,000 distinct CDR3 sequences; about 14% were seen once. V usage is TRBV7-3 and J usage is TRBJ2-5, with D uncertain. The clonotype comes from a young woman in good health. Source material: memory (CD45RO+) T cells sorted from blood. The DNA of the CDR3 is TGTGCCAGCAGTCCGGGCCATTACCAAGAGACCCAGTACTTC. Translation: CASSPGHYQETQYF.